The 24 T cell receptor beta chains in this list originate from one sample, sequenced in a study of response to subunit inactivated influenza vaccine. TCRdb independently ran MiXCR on the RT-PCR reads; one entry per CDR3 protein. In the table there are some 550,000 distinct CDR3 sequences, less than 25% of which are singletons. These data were also reused for a study on T cells expressing NK-cell markers. From that study: UMI-tagged 5'RACE template switching yielded the TCR beta cDNA.

The sequencing used CD4+ T cells sorted from PBMCs, collected about 11 days after vaccination. These receptors were obtained from a man aged 45 to 65 who received an inactivated influenza vaccine.

This clonotype was recorded many times. The CDR3: CSVEEASNEQFF. CDR3 DNA sequence: TGCAGCGTTGAAGAAGCCAGCAATGAGCAGTTCTTC. V and J are TRBV29-1 and TRBJ2-1, with D unresolved. Germline V gene lookup returns CDR1 SQVTM and CDR2 ANQGSEA. V lost 0 bases, J lost 6 bases, and 6 bases lay in between. The CDR3 extends over 12 amino acids.

This clonotype was detected many times. The chain links TRBV20-1 to TRBJ1-1; a weak D match, TRBD1 (5 bases). The CDR3 loop spans 12 amino acids. The germline V and J ends were trimmed by 3 bases and 2 bases, with 7 bases remaining between them. CDR1 and CDR2 from the germline V gene are DFQATT and SNEGSKA (reference sequence). CDR3 residues: CSASRGNTEAFF. For the CDR3, the DNA is TGCAGTGCTAGTAGGGGCAACACTGAAGCTTTCTTT.

This clonotype was seen more than once but under ten times. This chain uses TRBV6-2 or TRBV6-3 with TRBJ2-7; 10 bases map to TRBD2. The V gene's germline CDR1 is MNHEY and CDR2 SVGEGT. V gave up 8 bases and J gave up 2 bases; unmatched junction bases: 6. This CDR3 region has 14 residues. CDR3 in amino acids: CASQQTSGAYEQYF. The CDR3 DNA reads as TGTGCCAGCCAACAAACTAGCGGGGCCTACGAGCAGTACTTC.

This rearrangement joins TRBV7-2 to TRBJ2-7; a weak D match, TRBD1 (6 bases). Trimming pared 4 bases from V and 7 bases from J, leaving 17 bases between. CDR1 is SGHTA and CDR2 is FQGNSA in the germline V gene. The CDR3 runs to 14 residues. The CDR3 sequence is CASSSGTRREEQYF. Written as DNA, the CDR3 is TGTGCCAGCAGCTCCGGGACAAGGCGTGAGGAGCAGTACTTC.

This rearrangement joins TRBV4-1 to TRBJ2-2; no clear D gene. Germline lookup yields CDR1 MGHRA and CDR2 YSYEKL. CDR3 length equals 15 residues. Trimming took off 1 base at V and 0 bases at J, with 6 bases between the two ends. CDR3 region: CASSQAQSNTGELFF. The CDR3, as DNA: TGCGCCAGCAGCCAAGCCCAGTCGAACACCGGGGAGCTGTTTTTT.

This CDR3 is CASSQTGTGVPEQYF. The CDR3 nucleotides are TGTGCCAGCAGCCAGACCGGGACAGGGGTTCCCGAGCAGTACTTC. This chain uses TRBV3-1 with TRBJ2-7, with 10 bases aligning to TRBD1. The CDR3 is 15 amino acids. Germline V gene sequence: CDR1 LGHDT, CDR2 YNNKEL (reference sequence). V shed 3 bases, J shed 6 bases, and the junction held 8 bases outside the gene matches.

The V call is TRBV7-2, the J call TRBJ2-4, with D uncertain. Deletions cut 2 bases from V and 0 bases from J, with 5 bases between. The V gene's germline CDR1 is SGHTA and CDR2 FQGNSA. The CDR3 runs 14 residues. The CDR3 DNA is TGTGCCAGCAGCTTAACCCTAGCCAAAAACATTCAGTACTTC. It specifies CASSLTLAKNIQYF. The whole variable domain, remainder taken from reference TRBV7-2 and TRBJ2-4, is GAGVSQSPSNKVTEKGKDVELRCDPISGHTALYWYRQSLGQGLEFLIYFQGNSAPDKSGLPSDRFSAERTGGSVSTLTIQRTQQEDSAVYLCASSLTLAKNIQYFGAGTRLSVL.

This chain joins TRBV3-1 and TRBJ2-7; 10 nucleotides line up with TRBD1. V lost 3 bases, J lost 9 bases, and 5 bases stayed unmatched. CDR3 length: 13 amino acids. Germline V gene lookup returns CDR1 LGHDT and CDR2 YNNKEL (reference sequence). DNA of the CDR3: TGTGCCAGCAGCCAGTCCGGGACAGGGGCGCAGTACTTC. This sequence encodes CASSQSGTGAQYF.

The chain links TRBV11-1 to TRBJ2-3, with no clear D. Trimming took off 3 bases at V and 4 bases at J, with 11 bases between the two ends. Germline V gene sequence: CDR1 SGHAT, CDR2 FQDESV (reference sequence). The CDR3 has 14 amino acids. The CDR3 nucleotides read TGTGCCAGCAGCTTCCAAAGGGTCGCAGATACGCAGTATTTT. Protein sequence: CASSFQRVADTQYF.

The chain is built from TRBV2 and TRBJ2-1, with D unresolved. The germline V gene encodes CDR1 SNHLY and CDR2 FYNNEI. This CDR3 contains 13 residues. CDR3 coding DNA: TGTGCAGACAAGATTACAGCCGACAATGAGCAGTTCTTC. Translated, it gives CADKITADNEQFF.

This chain joins TRBV15 and TRBJ2-5; D is possibly TRBD1 (6 bases). CDR3 length equals 16 residues. CDR1 and CDR2 from the germline V gene are LNHNV and YYDKDF (reference sequence). The V end lost 0 bases, the J end lost 3 bases, and 14 bases lay between the germline ends. As DNA, the CDR3 is TGTGCCACCAGCAGAGATTCGGGCAGGGGAGAAGAGACCCAGTACTTC. Its translation is CATSRDSGRGEETQYF.

There are many counts of this clonotype. As DNA, the CDR3 is TGTGCCAGCACTAGTGCAGCTAGGAATGAGCAGTTCTTC. It yields the protein CASTSAARNEQFF. The chain has TRBV28 and TRBJ2-1; D uncertain. V lost 7 bases to trimming and J lost 7 bases, with 14 bases between them. Germline V gene lookup returns CDR1 MDHEN and CDR2 SYDVKM. The CDR3 runs 13 residues.

V is TRBV11-2 and J is TRBJ2-7; D may be TRBD1 or TRBD2 (7 bases each). The germline V gene has CDR1 SGHAT and CDR2 FQNNGV. This CDR3 is 15 amino acids long. The V end lost 5 bases, the J end lost 0 bases, and 14 bases lay between the germline ends. CDR3 coding DNA: TGTGCCAGCAGCGGACTCAGGGGGGGCTCCTACGAGCAGTACTTC. It is translated as CASSGLRGGSYEQYF.

This rearrangement joins TRBV5-1 to TRBJ2-7; TRBD1 might be the D (6 bases). Trimming took off 6 bases at V and 5 bases at J, with 15 bases between the two ends. This CDR3 comprises 13 residues. Per germline, CDR1 SGHRS and CDR2 YFSETQ. CDR3: CASKESGENEQYF. CDR3 DNA sequence: TGCGCCAGCAAGGAATCAGGGGAAAACGAGCAGTACTTC.

This clonotype was seen ten or more times. The V and J genes are TRBV12-3 or TRBV12-4 and TRBJ2-2; TRBD1 is a possible D gene (6 bases). V was shortened by 8 bases and J by 0 bases, with 13 bases between the two germline ends. The CDR3 loop spans 15 amino acids. The CDR3 region is CASGWTASNTGELFF. As DNA, the CDR3 is TGTGCCAGCGGGTGGACAGCCTCGAACACCGGGGAGCTGTTTTTT.

This clonotype was detected ten times or more. The rearrangement uses TRBV5-1 and TRBJ2-1; 13 bases fit TRBD2. Germline V gene data show CDR1 as SGHRS and CDR2 as YFSETQ. The junction had 6 bases not matched to a gene; V was cut back by 5 bases and J by 7 bases. The CDR3 spans 15 residues. The CDR3 here is CASSSTSGRLNEQFF. CDR3 coding DNA: TGCGCCAGCAGTTCGACTAGCGGGAGGTTAAATGAGCAGTTCTTC. Looking up the rest from reference TRBV5-1 and TRBJ2-1 gives the full variable domain: KAGVTQTPRYLIKTRGQQVTLSCSPISGHRSVSWYQQTPGQGLQFLFEYFSETQRNKGNFPGRFSGRQFSNSRSEMNVSTLELGDSALYLCASSSTSGRLNEQFFGPGTRLTVL.

This clonotype was found many times. CDR3 nucleotide sequence: TGTGCCAGCAGCCCCAGGGGAGGGGAGCAGTTCTTC. Protein product: CASSPRGGEQFF. This rearrangement joins TRBV12-3 or TRBV12-4 to TRBJ2-1; a possible D gene is TRBD2 (7 bases). The CDR3 is 12 residues long. V was cut by 6 bases and J by 10 bases, with 13 bases left in between.

The genes are TRBV15 and TRBJ2-1; 12 nucleotides match TRBD2. CDR1 is LNHNV, CDR2 YYDKDF, per germline (reference sequence). The CDR3 contains 15 residues. The ends lost 1 base at V and 5 bases at J; junction bases unmatched: 0. The DNA for the CDR3 is TGTGCCACCAGCAGAGGACTAGCGGGAGACAATGAGCAGTTCTTC. Translation gives CATSRGLAGDNEQFF.

The rearrangement uses TRBV10-3 and TRBJ2-1; the D gene is possibly TRBD2 (6 bases). This CDR3 has 16 amino acids. V shed 1 base and J shed 5 bases, with 15 bases lying between them. In germline, CDR1 is ENHRY, CDR2 SYGVKD. CDR3 nucleotides: TGTGCCATCAGTGAGTTTCAGTCTAGCGCACACAATGAGCAGTTCTTC. Translated: CAISEFQSSAHNEQFF.

This clonotype was seen a few times. V is TRBV12-3 or TRBV12-4 and J is TRBJ2-1; 9 nucleotides match TRBD1. The V segment lost 6 bases and the J segment 4 bases; nucleotides outside the gene matches: 7. The CDR3 covers 15 residues. Here the CDR3 DNA reads TGTGCCAGCAGGTCCGACAGGGGGGGTTACAATGAGCAGTTCTTC. It codes for CASRSDRGGYNEQFF.

This clonotype has just a few counts. This chain uses TRBV12-3 or TRBV12-4 with TRBJ1-6, with unresolved D. This CDR3 has 14 residues. V gave up 1 base and J gave up 9 bases, with 10 bases separating them. The CDR3 region is CASSLGLQISPLHF. In DNA form, the CDR3 reads TGTGCCAGCAGTTTAGGTCTTCAGATTTCACCCCTCCACTTT.

As to this clonotype: Here the CDR3 omits its conserved ending phenylalanine or tryptophan, so a read error is the likely source. It is unclear where the CDR3 begins or ends on the DNA, so no DNA is shown, and the CDR3 is as TCRdb lists it. The V and J genes are TRBV29-1 and TRBJ1-4. The CDR3 sequence runs 9 residues, both termini included. Germline values: CDR1 SQVTM, CDR2 ANQGSEA. The CDR3 sequence: CSVDYPERA.

This chain joins TRBV20-1 and TRBJ1-5, with D unclear. The length of the CDR3 is 12 residues. Trimming cost V 6 bases and J 1 base, with 7 bases left between them. Germline values: CDR1 DFQATT, CDR2 SNEGSKA (reference sequence). For the CDR3, the DNA is TGCAGTGCAAGCACAAGCAATCAGCCCCAGCATTTT. Amino acid sequence: CSASTSNQPQHF.

Only a few counts were recorded for this clonotype. The chain combines TRBV7-2 with TRBJ1-6, with a weak D call TRBD1 (5 bases). The CDR3 contains 13 residues. Looked up from germline, CDR1 is SGHTA and CDR2 is FQGNSA. V gave up 5 bases and J gave up 9 bases, with 11 bases separating them. CDR3 nucleotide sequence: TGTGCCAGCAGCCGGGACGTTTTTTCACCCCTCCACTTT. Its protein is CASSRDVFSPLHF.